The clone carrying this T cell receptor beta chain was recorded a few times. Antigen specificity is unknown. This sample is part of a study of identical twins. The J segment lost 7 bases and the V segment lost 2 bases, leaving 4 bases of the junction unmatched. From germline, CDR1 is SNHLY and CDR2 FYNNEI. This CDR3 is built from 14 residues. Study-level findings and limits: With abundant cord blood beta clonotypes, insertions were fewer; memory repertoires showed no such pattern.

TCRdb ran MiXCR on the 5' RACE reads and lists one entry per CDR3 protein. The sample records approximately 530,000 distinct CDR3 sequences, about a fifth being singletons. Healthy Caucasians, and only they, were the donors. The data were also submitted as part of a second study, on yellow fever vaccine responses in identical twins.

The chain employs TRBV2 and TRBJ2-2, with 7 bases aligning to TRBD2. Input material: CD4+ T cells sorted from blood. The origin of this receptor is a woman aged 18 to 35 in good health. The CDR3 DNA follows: TGTGCCAGCAGTGAATCAGGGAGGGGCGGGGAGCTGTTTTTT. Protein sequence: CASSESGRGGELFF.